This TCR beta chain was sequenced for a study of T cell repertoires in cytomegalovirus infection. A few counts support this clonotype. Its antigen is currently unknown. CDR1 is SGHRS, CDR2 YFSETQ, per germline. This CDR3 is 16 amino acids long. Trimming took 3 bases from V and 8 from J, leaving 21 bases between them. TCRdb called the reads again in MiXCR, with one record for every CDR3 protein. Counted here are roughly 990,000 distinct CDR3 sequences, around 30% occurring once; the ten biggest clones make up 11% to 15%. The input for sequencing was cultured CD8+ T cells from PBMCs, taken from culture after CMV antigen stimulation. The receptor was derived from a human donor in good health (CMV status not recorded). Some clones in this sample may be carry-over from other donors' samples. The J gene is TRBJ2-1, the V gene TRBV5-1; perhaps D is TRBD1 or TRBD2 (5 bases each). Written as DNA, the CDR3 is TGCGCCAGCAGCTCCAGGAGAGGGGCTTTGGTCTATGAGCAGTTCTTC. This encodes CASSSRRGALVYEQFF.